This T cell receptor beta chain was recovered during a study of control samples from healthy donors and cancer patients. The repertoire was sequenced with immunoSEQ multiplex PCR; TCRdb's copy has only in-frame clones and lacks some. Among under 200,000 clones listed, 90% to 95% were seen once. As to this clone: This sample includes further DNA sequences coding for the same CDR3.

This TCR was recovered from a woman aged 30 to 39 in good health. Sequencing was done on a sample of blood.

CDR3 DNA: TGCGCCAGCAGCTTGGACGGAACCTATGGCTACACCTTC. The encoded protein is CASSLDGTYGYTF. J is TRBJ1-2 and V is TRBV5-1; D call uncertain. Germline-derived CDR1 and CDR2 are SGHRS and YFSETQ. The germline V and J ends were trimmed by 0 bases and 4 bases, with 7 bases remaining between them. The CDR3 consists of 13 residues.